This T cell receptor (beta chain) originates from a study of blood T cells in healthy people across ages. Overall study findings and caveats: Researchers said unsorted PBMCs prevented a conclusive naive versus antigen-experienced comparison. Total diversity from one million sequenced T cells was likely underestimated.

To note about this clonotype: Antigen: not known.

Healthy Caucasians from Russia aged about 6 to 95 served as donors. The CDR3 has 12 residues. Trimming at V came to 7 bases and at J to 7 bases, leaving 5 bases not matched to a gene. For the second PCR, which ran for 7 to 11 cycles, a sample-barcoded 5' primer and a J-beta primer mix were used. A template-switch adaptor containing 12 random nucleotides labeled each cDNA molecule. TCRdb reprocessed the 5' RACE reads with MiXCR, giving one entry per CDR3 protein. The profile shows 1.8 million or so distinct CDR3 sequences, roughly two fifths of them singletons. The receptor's source is a human donor in good health. The chain carries TRBV12-3 or TRBV12-4 and TRBJ1-2, with 8 bases identical to TRBD1. Sequencing was done on a sample of blood. DNA of the CDR3: TGTGCCAGCACCGCAGGGGGCCGTGGCTACACCTTC. It translates to CASTAGGRGYTF.